Below are 5 T cell receptor beta chains sequenced from a single sample in a study of shared clonotypes between healthy human individuals. Libraries were prepared by immunoSEQ multiplex PCR; TCRdb keeps only in-frame clonotypes and omits some of them. Of about 2.3 million clones in the sample, approximately 90% were seen once. The specimen sequenced was naive CD4+ T cells from PBMCs. Specified subset: CD45RA+ positively selected. The origin of the receptors is a man aged 18 to 29 in good health. Some clones in this sample may be carry-over from other donors' samples.

This clone has just one count. The chain recombines TRBV12-5 with TRBJ2-3; no firm D call. Germline V gene data show CDR1 as LGHNT and CDR2 as FRNRAP. The CDR3 consists of 12 residues. Deletions cut 2 bases from V and 4 bases from J, with 4 bases between. CDR3: CASGLNADTQYF. In DNA form, the CDR3 reads TGTGCTAGTGGTTTGAACGCAGATACGCAGTATTTT.

The chain has TRBV19 and TRBJ2-1; D remains unclear. CDR3 length: 13 amino acids. Trimming stripped 3 bases from V and 4 bases from J, with 7 bases between. Germline CDR1 is LNHDA and CDR2 is SQIVND (reference sequence). The CDR3 nucleotides are TGTGCCAGTAGTATCGTCGGGTACAATGAGCAGTTCTTC. Encoded protein: CASSIVGYNEQFF.

The rearrangement uses TRBV18 and TRBJ2-7, with 8 bases identical to TRBD2. CDR1 is KGHSH and CDR2 is LQKENI in the germline V gene. The CDR3 contains 17 residues. With 3 bases clipped from V and 2 bases from J, the junction kept 12 bases outside the gene matches. The DNA for the CDR3 is TGTGCCAGCTCACCGGGGCCTAGCGGGCTCCCAGCCTACGAGCAGTACTTC. Translated, it gives CASSPGPSGLPAYEQYF.

As regards this clone: The sample has other DNA sequences that encode this CDR3 too. The chain joins TRBV7-6 to TRBJ1-3, with TRBD1 identical over 9 bases. The CDR3 totals 15 residues. The ends lost 4 bases at V and 0 bases at J; junction bases unmatched: 1. Germline loops: CDR1 SGHVS, CDR2 FNYEAQ. The CDR3 DNA sequence: TGTGCCAGCAGCTCGACAGGGGGCTCTGGAAACACCATATATTTT. It yields the protein CASSSTGGSGNTIYF. The variable domain in full, with the rest retrieved from reference TRBV7-6 and TRBJ1-3, is GAGVSQSPRYKVTKRGQDVALRCDPISGHVSLYWYRQALGQGPEFLTYFNYEAQQDKSGLPNDRFSAERPEGSISTLTIQRTEQRDSAMYRCASSSTGGSGNTIYFGEGSWLTVV.

Worth noting for this clone: This sample includes further DNA sequences coding for the same CDR3. V and J are TRBV5-1 and TRBJ2-5; D is perhaps TRBD2 (6 bases). The V end was cut by 2 bases, the J end by 3 bases, with 11 bases between. The CDR3 is 14 residues long. Germline V gene lookup returns CDR1 SGHRS and CDR2 YFSETQ. The CDR3 DNA reads as TGCGCCAGCAGCTTCAGGACGGGAGAAGAGACCCAGTACTTC. It yields the protein CASSFRTGEETQYF.